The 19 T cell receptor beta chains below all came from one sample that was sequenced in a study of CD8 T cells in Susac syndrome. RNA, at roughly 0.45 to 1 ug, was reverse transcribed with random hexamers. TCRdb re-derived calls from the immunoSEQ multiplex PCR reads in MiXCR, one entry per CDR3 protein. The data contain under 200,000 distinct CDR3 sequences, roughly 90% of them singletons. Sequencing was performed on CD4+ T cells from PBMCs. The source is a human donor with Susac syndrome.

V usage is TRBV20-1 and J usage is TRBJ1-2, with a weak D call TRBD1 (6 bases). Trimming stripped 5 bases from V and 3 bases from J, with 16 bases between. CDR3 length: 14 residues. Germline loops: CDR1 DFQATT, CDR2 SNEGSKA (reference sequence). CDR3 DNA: TGCAGTGCTTACTGGGGGGCGTTCGACTATGGCTACACCTTC. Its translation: CSAYWGAFDYGYTF.

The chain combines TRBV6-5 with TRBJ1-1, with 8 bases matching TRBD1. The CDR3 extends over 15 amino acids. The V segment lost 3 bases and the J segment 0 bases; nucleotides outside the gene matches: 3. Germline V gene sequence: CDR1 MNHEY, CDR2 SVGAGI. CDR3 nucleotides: TGTGCCAGCAGTTATCAGGGGGCTGTGAACACTGAAGCTTTCTTT. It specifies CASSYQGAVNTEAFF.

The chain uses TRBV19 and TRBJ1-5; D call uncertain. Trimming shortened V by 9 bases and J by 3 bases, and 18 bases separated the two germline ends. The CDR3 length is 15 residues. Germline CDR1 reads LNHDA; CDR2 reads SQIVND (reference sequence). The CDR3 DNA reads TGTGCCAGCAACCTAGAGCCCAGCGTCAATCAGCCCCAGCATTTT. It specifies CASNLEPSVNQPQHF.

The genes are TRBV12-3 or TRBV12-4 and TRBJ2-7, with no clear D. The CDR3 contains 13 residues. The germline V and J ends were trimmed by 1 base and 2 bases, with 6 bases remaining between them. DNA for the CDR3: TGTGCCAGCAGTTTAGACGGTCCCTACGAGCAGTACTTC. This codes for CASSLDGPYEQYF.

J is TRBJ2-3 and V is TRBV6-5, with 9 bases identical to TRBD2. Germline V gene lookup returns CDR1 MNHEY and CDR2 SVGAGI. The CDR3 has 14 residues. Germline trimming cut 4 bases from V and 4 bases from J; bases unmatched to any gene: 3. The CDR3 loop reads CASSFSGSADTQYF. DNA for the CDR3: TGTGCCAGCAGTTTTAGCGGGAGTGCAGATACGCAGTATTTT.

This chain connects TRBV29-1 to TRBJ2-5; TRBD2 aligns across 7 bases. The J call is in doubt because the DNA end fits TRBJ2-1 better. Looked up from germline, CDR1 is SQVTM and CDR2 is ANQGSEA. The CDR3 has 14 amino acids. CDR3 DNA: TGCAGCGTTTCCCTACAGGCGGGGGTTAATGCCCAGTTCTTC. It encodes CSVSLQAGVNAQFF.

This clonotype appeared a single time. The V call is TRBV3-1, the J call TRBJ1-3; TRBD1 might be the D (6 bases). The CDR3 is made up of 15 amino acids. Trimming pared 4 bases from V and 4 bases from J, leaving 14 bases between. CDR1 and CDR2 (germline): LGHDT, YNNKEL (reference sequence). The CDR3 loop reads CASSLAQGKGNTIYF. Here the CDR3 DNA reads TGTGCCAGCAGCCTCGCCCAGGGGAAAGGAAACACCATATATTTT.

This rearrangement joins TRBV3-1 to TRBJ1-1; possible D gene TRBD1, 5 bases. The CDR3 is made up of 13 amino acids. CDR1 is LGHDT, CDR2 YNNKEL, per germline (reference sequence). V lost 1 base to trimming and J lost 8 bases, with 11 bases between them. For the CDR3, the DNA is TGTGCCAGCAGCCAAGCCAGGGCTTCCGAAGCTTTCTTT. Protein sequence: CASSQARASEAFF.

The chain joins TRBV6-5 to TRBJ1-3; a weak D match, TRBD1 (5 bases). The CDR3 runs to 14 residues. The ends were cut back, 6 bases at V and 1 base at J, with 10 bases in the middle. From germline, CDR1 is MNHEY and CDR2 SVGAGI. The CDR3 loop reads CASSRGASGNTIYF. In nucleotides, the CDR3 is TGTGCCAGCAGCCGTGGGGCTTCTGGAAACACCATATATTTT.

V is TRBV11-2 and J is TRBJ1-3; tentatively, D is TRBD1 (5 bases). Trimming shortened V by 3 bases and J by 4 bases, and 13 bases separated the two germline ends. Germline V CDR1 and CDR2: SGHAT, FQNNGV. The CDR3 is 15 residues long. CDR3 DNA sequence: TGTGCCAGCAGCTTGGGGCAGGGAGGCGGAAACACCATATATTTT. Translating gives CASSLGQGGGNTIYF.

The CDR3, as DNA: TGTGCCAGCTCCCACTGGACTCCGTCTGGTTACGAGCAGTACTTC. Translating gives CASSHWTPSGYEQYF. The V call is TRBV18, the J call TRBJ2-7, with a possible D match to TRBD2 (5 bases). Trimming shortened V by 6 bases and J by 4 bases, and 19 bases separated the two germline ends. This CDR3 is 15 amino acids long. In germline, CDR1 is KGHSH, CDR2 LQKENI. The entire variable domain, with the rest obtained from reference TRBV18 and TRBJ2-7, is as follows: NAGVMQNPRHLVRRRGQEARLRCSPMKGHSHVYWYRQLPEEGLKFMVYLQKENIIDESGMPKERFSAEFPKEGPSILRIQQVVRGDSAAYFCASSHWTPSGYEQYFGPGTRLTVT.

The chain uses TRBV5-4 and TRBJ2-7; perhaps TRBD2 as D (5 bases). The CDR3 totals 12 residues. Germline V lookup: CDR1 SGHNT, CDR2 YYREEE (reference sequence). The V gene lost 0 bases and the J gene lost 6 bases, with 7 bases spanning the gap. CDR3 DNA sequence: TGTGCCAGCAGCTTGGAAGCGGCCGAGCAGTACTTC. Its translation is CASSLEAAEQYF.

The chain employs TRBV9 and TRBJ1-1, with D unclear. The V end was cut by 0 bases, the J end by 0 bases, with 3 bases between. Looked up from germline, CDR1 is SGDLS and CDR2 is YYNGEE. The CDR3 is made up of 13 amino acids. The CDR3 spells CASSVAMNTEAFF. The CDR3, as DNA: TGTGCCAGCAGCGTAGCTATGAACACTGAAGCTTTCTTT.

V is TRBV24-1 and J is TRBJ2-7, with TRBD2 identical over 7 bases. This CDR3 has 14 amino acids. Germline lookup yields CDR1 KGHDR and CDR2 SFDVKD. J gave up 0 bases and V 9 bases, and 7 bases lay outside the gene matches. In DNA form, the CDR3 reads TGTGCCACCTACTTGGGGGGGAGCTCCTACGAGCAGTACTTC. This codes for CATYLGGSSYEQYF.

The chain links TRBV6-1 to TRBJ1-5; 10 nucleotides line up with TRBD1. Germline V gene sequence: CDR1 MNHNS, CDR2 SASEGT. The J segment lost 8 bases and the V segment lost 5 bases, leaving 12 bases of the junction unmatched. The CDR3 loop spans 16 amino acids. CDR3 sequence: CASSKYITGTGEPQHF. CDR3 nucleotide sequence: TGTGCCAGCAGTAAATACATAACCGGGACAGGGGAGCCCCAGCATTTT.

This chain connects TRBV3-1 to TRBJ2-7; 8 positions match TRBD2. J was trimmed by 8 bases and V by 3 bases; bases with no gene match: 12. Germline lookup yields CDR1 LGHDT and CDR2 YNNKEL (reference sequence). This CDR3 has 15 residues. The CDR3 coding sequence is TGTGCCAGCAGCCAGCCCGGGACTAGTAATTTCAAGCAGTACTTC. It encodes CASSQPGTSNFKQYF.

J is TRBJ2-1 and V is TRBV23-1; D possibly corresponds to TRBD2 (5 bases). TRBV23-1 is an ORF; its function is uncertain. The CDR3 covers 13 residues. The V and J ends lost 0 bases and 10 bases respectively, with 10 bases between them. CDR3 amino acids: CASSQSMRGEQFF. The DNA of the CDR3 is TGCGCCAGCAGTCAATCGATGCGCGGGGAGCAGTTCTTC.

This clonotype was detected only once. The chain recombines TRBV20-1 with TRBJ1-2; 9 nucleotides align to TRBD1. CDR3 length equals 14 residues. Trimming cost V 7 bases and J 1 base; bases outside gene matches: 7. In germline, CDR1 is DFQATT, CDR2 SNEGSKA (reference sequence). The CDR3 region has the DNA TGCAGTGGCACCGGGACAGGGAGTAACTATGGCTACACCTTC. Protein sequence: CSGTGTGSNYGYTF.

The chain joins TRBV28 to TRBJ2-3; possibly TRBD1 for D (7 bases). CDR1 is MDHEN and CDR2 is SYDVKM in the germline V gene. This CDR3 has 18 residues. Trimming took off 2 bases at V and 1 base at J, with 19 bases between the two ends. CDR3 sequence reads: CASSLGGGPRRGTDTQYF. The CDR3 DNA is TGTGCCAGCAGTTTAGGAGGGGGCCCAAGAAGAGGCACAGATACGCAGTATTTT.